This T cell receptor (beta chain) was retrieved from a study of cytomegalovirus exposure and HLA in healthy donors. Primers: 60 Vbeta forward and 13 Jbeta reverse. Method: immunoSEQ multiplex PCR; TCRdb's copy keeps in-frame clones and lacks some. This sample has 180,000 or so clones, with 76% found just once. The CDR3 is 16 residues long. Germline V lookup: CDR1 SGHDT, CDR2 YYEEEE. Trimming removed 4 bases at V and 1 base at J, with 18 bases between. The chain links TRBV5-6 to TRBJ2-7, with a weak D call TRBD2 (7 bases). The clonotype comes from a man between 18 and 29 years old in good health and CMV-seronegative. The material sequenced was PBMCs. The CDR3 here is CASSHYSAGASYEQYF. Written as DNA, the CDR3 is TGTGCCAGCAGCCATTATAGCGCGGGGGCTTCCTACGAGCAGTACTTC.